The 27 T cell receptor beta chains below come from one sample, sequenced in a study of regulatory T cells in long-lasting Graves disease. As for time point: newly diagnosed GD, antithyroid drugs for less than 3 months. Construction of the TCR library relied on RNA isolated from PBMCs. Arm-PCR of CDR3 regions and iRepertoire HTBI primers were used to build TCR beta libraries. MiXCR, applied by TCRdb to the multiplex PCR reads, yields one record per CDR3 protein. This sample carries over 450,000 distinct CDR3 sequences, around 13% of them seen once, and the ten largest clones take roughly 8.9%. The sample was also reused in another study, on T cells in Graves' hyperthyroidism and ophthalmopathy.

The specimen was peripheral blood mononuclear cells (PBMCs), collected at new diagnosis, from a patient treated with antithyroid drugs. The receptors stem from a woman aged 30 to 39 with Graves disease.

This clonotype was observed many times. V is TRBV6-1 and J is TRBJ2-2; TRBD2 might be the D (7 bases). In germline, CDR1 is MNHNS, CDR2 SASEGT. V lost 6 bases and J lost 4, with 15 bases in between. This CDR3 has 15 residues. Here the CDR3 DNA reads TGTGCCAGCAGGCTAGGGGGGGCGAGCACCGGGGAGCTGTTTTTT. Amino acid sequence: CASRLGGASTGELFF.

J is TRBJ1-4 and V is TRBV25-1, with D maybe TRBD1 (5 bases). With 1 base removed from V and 8 bases from J, the gap between germline ends came to 17 bases. Looked up from germline, CDR1 is MGHDK and CDR2 is SYGVNS. The CDR3 runs 16 residues. The CDR3 sequence: CASSEWDGGAFEKLFF. DNA of the CDR3: TGTGCCAGCAGTGAATGGGACGGGGGAGCGTTCGAAAAACTGTTTTTT.

In regard to this clonotype: The missing conserved phenylalanine or tryptophan at the end of this CDR3 makes a read error likely. The rearrangement links TRBV3-1 to TRBJ2-1; 8 nucleotides line up with TRBD1. This CDR3 has 15 residues. The germline CDR1 and CDR2 sequences are LGHDT and YNNKEL (reference sequence). V lost 6 bases, J lost 3 bases, and 7 bases stayed unmatched. The CDR3 nucleotides read TGTGCCAGCAGACGGGCCGGGACAGGCTACAATGAGCAGTTCTCC. It codes for CASRRAGTGYNEQFS.

This clonotype came up many times. The chain has TRBV12-3 or TRBV12-4 and TRBJ2-2; D gene ambiguous. This CDR3 is 13 amino acids long. V was clipped by 5 bases and J by 4 bases, with 8 bases between them. CDR3 bases: TGTGCCAGCAGTCAGAGCCCCACCGGGGAGCTGTTTTTT. This translates into CASSQSPTGELFF.

Ten or more counts support this clonotype. V is TRBV12-3 or TRBV12-4 and J is TRBJ2-3; D uncertain. The CDR3 spans 13 residues. V was clipped by 7 bases and J by 6 bases, with 14 bases between them. This CDR3 is CASTLRGADTQYF. The CDR3 DNA reads TGTGCCAGCACCCTTCGTGGTGCTGATACGCAGTATTTT.

Ten or more counts support this clonotype. The chain employs TRBV11-2 and TRBJ2-3; D remains ambiguous. The CDR3 totals 12 residues. V lost 5 bases and J lost 6, with 9 bases in between. Per germline, CDR1 SGHAT and CDR2 FQNNGV. The CDR3 region has the DNA TGTGCCAGCAGCCTATCTTGGGATACGCAGTATTTT. Amino acid sequence: CASSLSWDTQYF.

This clonotype has at least ten counts. The chain has TRBV12-3 or TRBV12-4 and TRBJ2-5, with 7 bases matching TRBD1. V was pared by 2 bases and J by 2 bases, with 2 bases of the junction left unmatched. There are 14 residues in the CDR3. The CDR3 protein is CASSLLTGQETQYF. CDR3 nucleotides: TGTGCCAGCAGTTTATTGACAGGGCAAGAGACCCAGTACTTC.

This clonotype has a count of ten or more. The CDR3 nucleotides read TGTGCCTGGAGGCGAGTAGCGGGAGACCGCGAGCAGTACTTC. Protein: CAWRRVAGDREQYF. The V call is TRBV30, the J call TRBJ2-7; 9 nucleotides line up with TRBD2. Germline CDR1 reads GTSNPN; CDR2 reads SVGIG (reference sequence). This CDR3 contains 14 residues. The V gene end was trimmed by 3 bases and the J gene end by 6 bases; junction bases not matched to a gene: 9. Full variable domain (outside the CDR3, taken from reference TRBV30 and TRBJ2-7): SQTIHQWPATLVQPVGSPLSLECTVEGTSNPNLYWYRQAAGRGLQLLFYSVGIGQISSEVPQNLSASRPQDRQFILSSKKLLLSDSGFYLCAWRRVAGDREQYFGPGTRLTVT.

This clonotype was seen only a few times. The chain employs TRBV24-1 and TRBJ2-1; D uncertain. Germline V gives CDR1 KGHDR, CDR2 SFDVKD. The CDR3 length is 15 residues. V lost 3 bases, J lost 3 bases, and 11 bases lay in between. The CDR3 DNA sequence: TGTGCCACCAGTGATGTGGGAACGCTCTACAATGAGCAGTTCTTC. It yields the protein CATSDVGTLYNEQFF.

This clonotype was counted many times. The chain uses TRBV20-1 and TRBJ2-7, with TRBD2 matching 9 bases. Trimming cost V 6 bases and J 6 bases; bases outside gene matches: 9. Germline CDR1 reads DFQATT; CDR2 reads SNEGSKA (reference sequence). The CDR3 is 13 residues long. The CDR3 coding sequence is TGCAGTGCCCCAGGGGCGGGAGGGCTCGAGCAGTACTTC. This codes for CSAPGAGGLEQYF.

This clonotype was seen only a few times. This chain joins TRBV18 and TRBJ2-1, with 7 bases identical to TRBD2. Germline CDR1 is KGHSH and CDR2 is LQKENI. The CDR3 loop spans 16 amino acids. J gave up 8 bases and V 3 bases, and 13 bases lay outside the gene matches. The CDR3 DNA reads TGTGCCAGCTCACCGGTAATGAGCGGGGTTAACGATGAGCAGTTCTTC. Translating gives CASSPVMSGVNDEQFF.

This clonotype was observed at least ten times. CDR3 DNA: TGTGCCAGCAGTTTAGGGGAAGTGGAGCAGTACTTC. This translates into CASSLGEVEQYF. The chain couples TRBV28 to TRBJ2-7; D ambiguous. Germline V gene sequence: CDR1 MDHEN, CDR2 SYDVKM. CDR3 length equals 12 residues. The V end lost 2 bases, the J end lost 7 bases, and 9 bases lay between the germline ends.

This sequence joins TRBV29-1 and TRBJ2-2; TRBD2 matches at 7 bases. J gave up 7 bases and V 4 bases, and 12 bases lay outside the gene matches. Germline loops: CDR1 SQVTM, CDR2 ANQGSEA. CDR3 size: 15 residues. DNA of the CDR3: TGCAGCGTTGGGGGGGGGACGTATCATGGCGGGGAGCTGTTTTTT. Encoded protein: CSVGGGTYHGGELFF.

Remarks on this clonotype: A much larger clone lies a single base off, so this may be a read error. V and J are TRBV20-1 and TRBJ2-3, with unresolved D. Trimming stripped 4 bases from V and 0 bases from J, with 14 bases between. This CDR3 is 15 amino acids long. The V gene's germline CDR1 is DFQATT and CDR2 SNEGSKA (reference sequence). In DNA, the CDR3 is TGCAGTGCTATTGCTGGCGGTTTTAGCACAGATACGCAGTATTTT. Protein product: CSAIAGGFSTDTQYF.

This clonotype was observed at least ten times. The chain carries TRBV29-1 and TRBJ2-7; 10 bases fit TRBD2. The J segment lost 2 bases and the V segment lost 5 bases, leaving 3 bases of the junction unmatched. The CDR3 sequence is 13 residues long. The germline gives CDR1 SQVTM, CDR2 ANQGSEA. CDR3 protein: CSVLLAGPYEQYF. In DNA form, the CDR3 reads TGCAGCGTTCTACTAGCGGGGCCCTACGAGCAGTACTTC.

This clonotype was picked up many times. The chain is built from TRBV28 and TRBJ2-7, with 8 bases that match TRBD2. This CDR3 spans 15 amino acids. Germline trimming cut 4 bases from V and 2 bases from J; bases unmatched to any gene: 7. CDR1 is MDHEN, CDR2 SYDVKM, per germline. CDR3 sequence reads: CASSSRGGLTYEQYF. CDR3 DNA sequence: TGTGCCAGCAGTTCCCGCGGGGGGCTTACCTACGAGCAGTACTTC.

This clonotype showed up many times. The rearrangement joins TRBV19 to TRBJ1-5; 8 nucleotides line up with TRBD1. This CDR3 is built from 15 residues. The J segment lost 6 bases and the V segment lost 5 bases, leaving 9 bases of the junction unmatched. CDR1 and CDR2 (germline): LNHDA, SQIVND (reference sequence). The CDR3 sequence is CASSSTRQGTQPQHF. CDR3 DNA sequence: TGTGCCAGTAGTTCGACTCGACAGGGGACTCAGCCCCAGCATTTT.

This clonotype was counted ten times or more. V gene TRBV19 combines with J gene TRBJ2-7; TRBD2 matches at 9 bases. Germline values: CDR1 LNHDA, CDR2 SQIVND (reference sequence). V dropped 3 bases and J dropped 0; count of bases not matched to a gene: 3. The CDR3 covers 15 residues. CDR3 sequence (DNA): TGTGCCAGTAGTATGACTAGCGGTGTCTCCTACGAGCAGTACTTC. Translating gives CASSMTSGVSYEQYF.

This chain links TRBV7-9 with TRBJ2-1, with TRBD2 identical over 10 bases. The germline CDR1 and CDR2 sequences are SEHNR and FQNEAQ (reference sequence). Trimming took 8 bases from V and 4 from J; bases not matched to a gene: 5. This CDR3 contains 14 residues. This chain's CDR3 is CASHLAGEYNEQFF. CDR3 coding DNA: TGTGCCAGCCACCTAGCGGGAGAATACAATGAGCAGTTCTTC.

This clonotype was picked up many times. One junction end disagrees with the germline gene, perhaps due to a read error. The CDR3 spells CASSPGRSVETQYF. The CDR3 DNA reads as TGTGCCAGCTCACCAGGCCGCTCCGTTGAGACTCAGTACTTC. The chain combines TRBV18 with TRBJ2-5, with D unresolved. CDR1 and CDR2 from the germline V gene are KGHSH and LQKENI. This CDR3 has 14 residues. Variable domain in full (rest from reference TRBV18 and TRBJ2-5): NAGVMQNPRHLVRRRGQEARLRCSPMKGHSHVYWYRQLPEEGLKFMVYLQKENIIDESGMPKERFSAEFPKEGPSILRIQQVVRGDSAAYFCASSPGRSVETQYFGPGTRLLVL.

This clonotype came up many times. V gene TRBV20-1 combines with J gene TRBJ2-4, with 10 positions matching TRBD2. Germline V gives CDR1 DFQATT, CDR2 SNEGSKA (reference sequence). This CDR3 has 14 amino acids. Trimming removed 0 bases from V and 8 bases from J; junction bases left unmatched: 4. The CDR3 sequence: CSARDGLAGDIQYF. The CDR3 region has the DNA TGCAGTGCTAGAGACGGTCTAGCGGGAGACATTCAGTACTTC.

V and J are TRBV29-1 and TRBJ2-7; D perhaps matches TRBD2 (5 bases). This CDR3 contains 13 residues. V lost 4 bases and J lost 7, with 17 bases in between. Per the germline V gene, CDR1 is SQVTM and CDR2 is ANQGSEA. This CDR3 reads CSVVFQEATEQYF. The CDR3 DNA is TGCAGCGTTGTTTTTCAGGAGGCGACAGAGCAGTACTTC.

This clonotype was counted ten times or more. V gene TRBV20-1 combines with J gene TRBJ1-1; 7 bases map to TRBD1. Looked up from germline, CDR1 is DFQATT and CDR2 is SNEGSKA (reference sequence). The CDR3 extends over 11 amino acids. The DNA for the CDR3 is TGCACCCTTCAGGGGGACACTGAAGCTTTCTTT. Its translation is CTLQGDTEAFF.

For this clonotype: The germline gene is not matched at one end of the junction; a read error may be the cause. CDR3 DNA sequence: TGTGCTAGCAGCTTACAGTCGGCAGGGACCTCCGAGCAGTACTTC. Protein product: CASSLQSAGTSEQYF. The chain recombines TRBV7-7 with TRBJ2-7; either TRBD1 or TRBD2 may fit D (5 bases each). This CDR3 has 15 amino acids. The germline V gene has CDR1 SSHAT and CDR2 FNYEAQ (reference sequence). Based on the CDR3 plus reference TRBV7-7 and TRBJ2-7, the full variable domain is GAGVSQSPRYKVTKRGQDVTLRCDPISSHATLYWYQQALGQGPEFLTYFNYEAQPDKSGLPSDRFSAERPEGSISTLTIQRTEQRDSAMYRCASSLQSAGTSEQYFGPGTRLTVT.

This clonotype has at least ten counts. The chain recombines TRBV6-2 or TRBV6-3 with TRBJ2-1, with D tentatively TRBD1 or TRBD2 (5 bases each). CDR1 and CDR2 (germline): MNHEY, SVGEGT. Trimming left V 2 bases short and J 8 bases short, with 19 bases between. The CDR3 sequence is 16 residues long. The CDR3 sequence: CASSYGGPYMGDEQFF. The CDR3 DNA follows: TGTGCCAGCAGTTACGGGGGACCTTATATGGGGGATGAGCAGTTCTTC.

The J gene is TRBJ2-3, the V gene TRBV28; the D is unclear. Trimming removed 5 bases from V and 5 bases from J, with 20 bases in between. Germline CDR1 and CDR2: MDHEN and SYDVKM. The CDR3 totals 16 residues. The CDR3 spells CASSPLKEGPEDTQYF. The CDR3 DNA follows: TGTGCCAGCAGTCCCCTAAAAGAAGGGCCGGAAGATACGCAGTATTTT.

This clonotype was counted many times. The chain links TRBV2 to TRBJ2-7, with D possibly TRBD1 on 5 matching bases. V lost 5 bases and J lost 0, with 14 bases in between. CDR1 is SNHLY, CDR2 FYNNEI, per germline. The CDR3 has 15 amino acids. In DNA form, the CDR3 reads TGTGCCAGCAGTCAGACAGCATGGAGCTCCTACGAGCAGTACTTC. This encodes CASSQTAWSSYEQYF.